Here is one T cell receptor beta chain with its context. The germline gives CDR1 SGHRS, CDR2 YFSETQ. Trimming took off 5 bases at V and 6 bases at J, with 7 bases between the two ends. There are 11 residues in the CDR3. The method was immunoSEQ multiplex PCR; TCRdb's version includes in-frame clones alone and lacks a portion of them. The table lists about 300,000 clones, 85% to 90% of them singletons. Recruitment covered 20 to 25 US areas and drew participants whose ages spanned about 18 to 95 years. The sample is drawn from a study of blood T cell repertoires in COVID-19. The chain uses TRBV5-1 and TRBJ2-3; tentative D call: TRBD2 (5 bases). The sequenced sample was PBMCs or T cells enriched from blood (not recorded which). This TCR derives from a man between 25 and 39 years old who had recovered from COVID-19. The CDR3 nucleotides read TGCGCCAGCAGGGGAGAGGATACGCAGTATTTT. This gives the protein CASRGEDTQYF.